The 17 T cell receptor beta chains in this list originate from one sample, sequenced in a study of T cell responses to AZD1222 COVID-19 vaccine. Profiling relied on immunoSEQ multiplex PCR, and the TCRdb table lists in-frame clones only, not all of them. This sample has 100,000 to 150,000 clones; roughly nine tenths occur once, and the top ten carry 4% to 4.5%. Sample: peripheral blood, taken on day 0 of AZD1222 vaccination. The origin of the receptors is an adult in good health.

V gene TRBV7-6 combines with J gene TRBJ1-5; D is perhaps TRBD1 (5 bases). This CDR3 is 14 amino acids long. The V gene's germline CDR1 is SGHVS and CDR2 FNYEAQ. The V end was cut by 1 base, the J end by 7 bases, with 11 bases between. The CDR3 nucleotides read TGTGCCAGCAGCTTAGAGACAGCAGGGCAGCCCCAGCATTTT. Translation gives CASSLETAGQPQHF.

The gene calls are TRBV3-1 (or the pseudogene TRBV3-2) and TRBJ2-7; D possibly uses TRBD1 or TRBD2 (5 bases each). This CDR3 is 18 amino acids long. Germline V gives CDR1 LGHDT, CDR2 YNNKEL (reference sequence). The germline V and J ends were trimmed by 0 bases and 3 bases, with 21 bases remaining between them. The CDR3 reads CASSQEGLAQLIVYEQYF. The DNA of the CDR3 is TGTGCCAGCAGCCAAGAGGGGCTAGCACAACTCATAGTCTACGAGCAGTACTTC.

The rearrangement uses TRBV7-2 and TRBJ1-2, with D unclear. This CDR3 has 14 residues. Trimming shortened V by 1 base and J by 4 bases, and 10 bases separated the two germline ends. Germline lookup yields CDR1 SGHTA and CDR2 FQGNSA. The chain's CDR3 is CASSLVPGSYGYTF. The CDR3 DNA reads TGTGCCAGCAGCTTAGTCCCGGGGTCCTATGGCTACACCTTC.

The chain couples TRBV4-3 to TRBJ1-3; no firm D call. The ends were cut back, 0 bases at V and 0 bases at J, with 9 bases in the middle. The CDR3 is 16 amino acids. Per the germline V gene, CDR1 is LGHNA and CDR2 is YSLEER. The CDR3 loop reads CASSQDGGSSGNTIYF. Written as DNA, the CDR3 is TGCGCCAGCAGCCAAGATGGCGGGAGCTCTGGAAACACCATATATTTT.

The CDR3 is CASSYSGSGGSTEAFF. CDR3 bases: TGTGCCAGCAGTTACTCGGGGTCGGGGGGCTCAACTGAAGCTTTCTTT. The chain recombines TRBV6-5 with TRBJ1-1; a weak D match, TRBD1 (6 bases). V dropped 0 bases and J dropped 5 bases, with 16 bases sitting between them. The CDR3 is made up of 16 amino acids. Looked up from germline, CDR1 is MNHEY and CDR2 is SVGAGI.

The chain uses TRBV30 and TRBJ1-1; 7 bases are shared with TRBD1. The CDR3 consists of 13 residues. V trimming: 3 bases; J trimming: 1 base; junction bases outside the gene matches: 2. Germline lookup yields CDR1 GTSNPN and CDR2 SVGIG (reference sequence). The CDR3 region is CAWRRQGNTEAFF. CDR3 nucleotide sequence: TGTGCCTGGAGGAGACAGGGGAACACTGAAGCTTTCTTT.

V gene TRBV12-5 combines with J gene TRBJ1-2, with D unclear. V was trimmed by 1 base and J by 2 bases, leaving 11 bases between them. The length of the CDR3 is 15 residues. Per germline, CDR1 LGHNT and CDR2 FRNRAP. The CDR3 bases are TGTGCTAGTGGTTTGGGGGCATGGGAAAACTATGGCTACACCTTC. Its protein product is CASGLGAWENYGYTF.

This chain links TRBV4-2 with TRBJ1-6; a possible D gene is TRBD1 (6 bases). The V end lost 1 base, the J end lost 14 bases, and 12 bases lay between the germline ends. The CDR3 is 13 residues long. CDR1 is LGHNA and CDR2 is YNFKEQ in the germline V gene. The CDR3: CASSQGPRGALHF. The CDR3, as DNA: TGTGCCAGCAGCCAAGGGCCAAGGGGGGCCCTCCACTTT.

This clone appeared a single time. The chain couples TRBV28 to TRBJ2-7; 7 bases agree with TRBD2. The V gene's germline CDR1 is MDHEN and CDR2 SYDVKM. CDR3 size: 14 residues. The V and J ends lost 2 bases and 6 bases, in that order; junction bases with no gene match: 7. The CDR3 spells CASSLAGASGEQYF. The CDR3 DNA reads as TGTGCCAGCAGTTTAGCGGGAGCGTCGGGCGAGCAGTACTTC. Together with reference TRBV28 and TRBJ2-7, the CDR3 gives the full variable domain: DVKVTQSSRYLVKRTGEKVFLECVQDMDHENMFWYRQDPGLGLRLIYFSYDVKMKEKGDIPEGYSVSREKKERFSLILESASTNQTSMYLCASSLAGASGEQYFGPGTRLTVT.

CDR3 in amino acids: CASSLASGGETQYF. For the CDR3, the DNA is TGTGCCAGCAGCTTGGCTAGCGGGGGAGAGACCCAGTACTTC. This rearrangement joins TRBV5-4 to TRBJ2-5; 10 positions match TRBD2. This CDR3 has 14 amino acids. Germline trimming cut 0 bases from V and 4 bases from J; bases unmatched to any gene: 0. Germline CDR1 reads SGHNT; CDR2 reads YYREEE (reference sequence).

The J gene is TRBJ2-3, the V gene TRBV5-1, with TRBD1 identical over 7 bases. This CDR3 has 14 residues. Per germline, CDR1 SGHRS and CDR2 YFSETQ. V was pared by 4 bases and J by 1 base, with 3 bases of the junction left unmatched. In nucleotides, the CDR3 is TGCGCCAGCAGCAAAGGACAGGGCACAGATACGCAGTATTTT. Translated, it gives CASSKGQGTDTQYF.

This chain connects TRBV27 to TRBJ1-2; 8 bases map to TRBD1. This CDR3 has 15 amino acids. Germline loops: CDR1 MNHEY, CDR2 SMNVEV (reference sequence). Trimming cost V 5 bases and J 6 bases; bases outside gene matches: 11. The CDR3 spells CASSVRRGHGDGYTF. CDR3 sequence (DNA): TGTGCCAGCAGTGTACGCAGGGGGCACGGTGATGGCTACACCTTC.

This clone has just one count. Germline and junction disagree at one end, which may indicate a read error. The chain has TRBV7-9 and TRBJ1-2; D is unresolved. This CDR3 region has 15 residues. Looked up from germline, CDR1 is SEHNR and CDR2 is FQNEAQ (reference sequence). The CDR3 spells CASSLVIGFDYVYTF. For the CDR3, the DNA is TGTGCCAGCAGCTTAGTGATTGGCTTTGACTATGTCTACACCTTC.

This clone was seen only once. The rearrangement joins TRBV11-2 to TRBJ1-1; D is unclear. Germline-derived CDR1 and CDR2 are SGHAT and FQNNGV. The CDR3 sequence is 10 residues long. Trimming removed 5 bases at V and 11 bases at J, with 9 bases between. The chain's CDR3 is CASSQRKAFF. The DNA of the CDR3 is TGTGCCAGCAGCCAGAGGAAGGCTTTCTTT.

This rearrangement joins TRBV20-1 to TRBJ1-3; D call uncertain. CDR1 is DFQATT, CDR2 SNEGSKA, per germline (reference sequence). V shed 5 bases and J shed 4 bases, with 6 bases lying between them. The CDR3 sequence is 11 residues long. The DNA for the CDR3 is TGCAGTGCTCGGGTCGGAAACACCATATATTTT. Translating it yields CSARVGNTIYF.

Comment on this clone: This CDR3 is also generated by other DNA sequences in the sample. The chain employs TRBV9 and TRBJ2-7, with 11 bases that match TRBD2. This CDR3 has 16 amino acids. The germline V gene encodes CDR1 SGDLS and CDR2 YYNGEE. J was trimmed by 1 base and V by 4 bases; bases with no gene match: 7. CDR3 sequence: CASSPTGTSGSYEQYF. For the CDR3, the DNA is TGTGCCAGCAGCCCAACTGGGACTAGCGGATCCTACGAGCAGTACTTC.

In nucleotides, the CDR3 is TGTGCCAGCAGTGAAGGGGTGGGGGCTGAAGCTTTCTTT. Translation: CASSEGVGAEAFF. The chain employs TRBV6-1 and TRBJ1-1, with a tentative D call TRBD1 (5 bases). V lost 1 base to trimming and J lost 6 bases, with 9 bases between them. The CDR3 is 13 residues long. Germline values: CDR1 MNHNS, CDR2 SASEGT.